This TCR beta chain comes out of a study of post-analysis software for immune sequencing data. For the study at large: Several disease courses (relapsing-remitting, secondary progressive and progressive-relapsing) of multiple sclerosis were included.

Whole-study findings and limits: A few TRBV segments occurring more often in patients than controls included TRBV5-6, TRBV5-1 and TRBV20-1. Strong co-clustering by F measure was evident for samples that had been prepared in the same batch.

The V gene's germline CDR1 is SNHLY and CDR2 FYNNEI. V gave up 7 bases and J gave up 6 bases; unmatched junction bases: 8. CDR3 length: 14 residues. Sequencing libraries made from TCR beta cDNA carried unique molecular identifiers. Input of roughly 0.95 to 10 million T cells yielded some 500,000 cDNA molecules. TCRdb used MiXCR to reprocess the PCR reads, holding one entry per CDR3 protein. The sample shows roughly 580,000 distinct CDR3 sequences, roughly 47% of them seen only once. A remark on this clonotype: Its antigen is currently unknown.

The sequenced sample consisted of blood. V gene TRBV2 combines with J gene TRBJ1-5; TRBD1 matches at 8 bases. This receptor was obtained from a girl aged 5-17 years with multiple sclerosis. CDR3 sequence (DNA): TGTGCCAGCATCTTAGGACAGGGCGGTCAGCCCCAGCATTTT. Protein sequence: CASILGQGGQPQHF.